The next 20 T cell receptor beta chains were all read from a single sample in a study of blood T cell repertoires in COVID-19. Profiling relied on immunoSEQ multiplex PCR, and the TCRdb table lists in-frame clones only, not all of them. The sample has about 74,000 clones; 70% to 90% are singletons. Sequenced input: peripheral blood. The receptor set was obtained from a man aged 70 or older with acute or convalescent COVID-19.

CDR3 residues: CATSRDRLYTEAFF. The CDR3 coding sequence is TGTGCCACCAGCAGAGATCGGTTGTACACTGAAGCTTTCTTT. This chain uses TRBV15 with TRBJ1-1; D is ambiguous. The CDR3 runs to 14 residues. The germline V gene has CDR1 LNHNV and CDR2 YYDKDF (reference sequence). The ends were cut back, 0 bases at V and 3 bases at J, with 8 bases in the middle.

This chain connects TRBV19 to TRBJ2-1; 13 bases fit TRBD2. V was pared by 6 bases and J by 3 bases, with 2 bases of the junction left unmatched. Germline V lookup: CDR1 LNHDA, CDR2 SQIVND (reference sequence). The CDR3 runs to 15 residues. The CDR3 reads CASRLAGGNYNEQFF. Written as DNA, the CDR3 is TGTGCCAGTAGACTAGCGGGAGGGAACTACAATGAGCAGTTCTTC.

This clone has only one observation. The gene calls are TRBV29-1 and TRBJ1-2; D unclear. The CDR3 consists of 12 residues. CDR1 and CDR2 (germline): SQVTM, ANQGSEA. Trimming left V 3 bases short and J 8 bases short, with 13 bases between. The CDR3 nucleotides are TGCAGCGTTGAGCCAGGAATGCGAGGCTACACCTTC. It codes for CSVEPGMRGYTF.

The CDR3: CASTLTIGAPNNEQFF. CDR3 bases: TGTGCCAGCACCCTTACGATAGGGGCACCCAACAATGAGCAGTTCTTC. The chain links TRBV7-2 to TRBJ2-1; D perhaps matches TRBD1 (5 bases). Deletions cut 7 bases from V and 5 bases from J, with 21 bases between. Germline-derived CDR1 and CDR2 are SGHTA and FQGNSA. The CDR3 is 16 amino acids.

The chain carries TRBV6-5 and TRBJ2-7; D might be TRBD1 (6 bases). The CDR3 is 15 amino acids. V was trimmed by 7 bases and J by 2 bases, leaving 18 bases between them. Germline CDR1 and CDR2: MNHEY and SVGAGI. The CDR3 region is CASTFLGGHAYEQYF. Written as DNA, the CDR3 is TGTGCCAGCACTTTTCTTGGGGGACATGCCTACGAGCAGTACTTC.

The chain recombines TRBV5-1 with TRBJ1-1, with D perhaps TRBD1 (5 bases). This CDR3 has 13 residues. Germline values: CDR1 SGHRS, CDR2 YFSETQ. V lost 0 bases, J lost 6 bases, and 9 bases lay in between. The CDR3 sequence is CASSLEGRAEAFF. The CDR3 DNA is TGCGCCAGCAGCTTGGAGGGGCGCGCTGAAGCTTTCTTT.

This clone was observed a handful of times. The CDR3 nucleotides are TGTGCCAGCAGCTTAGATCGGGGAGGGGTGGAAGGCTACACCTTC. Its translation is CASSLDRGGVEGYTF. This chain joins TRBV11-2 and TRBJ1-2; D is possibly TRBD1 (5 bases). The V end was cut by 0 bases, the J end by 8 bases, with 16 bases between. The CDR3 length is 15 residues. Germline CDR1 is SGHAT and CDR2 is FQNNGV.

The DNA for the CDR3 is TGTGCCAGCAGTCCGGGGATCGGGCAGCCCCAGCATTTT. Its translation is CASSPGIGQPQHF. The rearrangement links TRBV2 to TRBJ1-5; D unclear. The V end lost 5 bases, the J end lost 7 bases, and 12 bases lay between the germline ends. The CDR3 loop spans 13 amino acids. Per germline, CDR1 SNHLY and CDR2 FYNNEI. The variable domain in full, completed from reference TRBV2 and TRBJ1-5, reads EPEVTQTPSHQVTQMGQEVILRCVPISNHLYFYWYRQILGQKVEFLVSFYNNEISEKSEIFDDQFSVERPDGSNFTLKIRSTKLEDSAMYFCASSPGIGQPQHFGDGTRLSIL.

The rearrangement uses TRBV28 and TRBJ2-3; perhaps TRBD1 as D (5 bases). Germline V gene sequence: CDR1 MDHEN, CDR2 SYDVKM. V dropped 6 bases and J dropped 6 bases, with 10 bases sitting between them. CDR3 length: 12 residues. CDR3 in amino acids: CASSLDIDTQYF. The CDR3 DNA reads as TGTGCCAGCAGCCTGGACATTGATACGCAGTATTTT.

This clone is a singleton in its sample. This chain connects TRBV10-2 to TRBJ2-1, with 9 bases aligning to TRBD2. There are 19 residues in the CDR3. Losses at the gene ends were 2 bases for V and 2 bases for J; bases not matched to a gene: 13. Germline CDR1 and CDR2: WSHSY and SAAADI. CDR3 in amino acids: CASSEGGSGRRRTYNEQFF. For the CDR3, the DNA is TGCGCCAGCAGTGAGGGGGGTAGCGGGAGAAGGAGGACCTACAATGAGCAGTTCTTC.

This clone was seen only once. This sequence joins TRBV27 and TRBJ2-7, with 7 positions matching TRBD2. This CDR3 has 15 residues. The germline CDR1 and CDR2 sequences are MNHEY and SMNVEV (reference sequence). After removal of 5 bases from V and 3 bases from J, the junction contained 10 bases not matched to a gene. CDR3 loop: CASSPKSGIDYEQYF. The CDR3 DNA is TGTGCCAGCAGTCCTAAGAGCGGGATCGACTACGAGCAGTACTTC.

V gene TRBV9 combines with J gene TRBJ2-1, with 8 bases lining up with TRBD2. With 1 base clipped from V and 7 bases from J, the junction kept 16 bases outside the gene matches. CDR3 size: 18 residues. In germline, CDR1 is SGDLS, CDR2 YYNGEE. The CDR3, as DNA: TGTGCCAGCAGCGTAACCCCTGGGGCAGCGGGAGTCTATAATGAGCAGTTCTTC. Translation: CASSVTPGAAGVYNEQFF.

V is TRBV7-2 and J is TRBJ1-2; 7 bases are a match to TRBD1. The CDR3 length is 12 residues. The V segment lost 5 bases and the J segment 5 bases; nucleotides outside the gene matches: 2. Germline values: CDR1 SGHTA, CDR2 FQGNSA. The CDR3 protein is CASSRDRYGYTF. The CDR3 bases are TGTGCCAGCAGCCGGGACAGATATGGCTACACCTTC.

The rearrangement links TRBV19 to TRBJ2-7; tentative D call: TRBD1 (5 bases). The CDR3 sequence is 12 residues long. Germline CDR1 is LNHDA and CDR2 is SQIVND (reference sequence). Trimming cost V 11 bases and J 9 bases, with 20 bases left between them. The CDR3 DNA reads TGTGCCGCCCCACCAGGGCCTCGGGTGCAGTACTTC. This encodes CAAPPGPRVQYF.

The J gene is TRBJ2-2, the V gene TRBV24-1; weak D call: TRBD2 (7 bases). This CDR3 spans 16 amino acids. Germline assignment: CDR1 KGHDR and CDR2 SFDVKD. Trimming stripped 1 base from V and 4 bases from J, with 12 bases between. The CDR3 coding sequence is TGTGCCACCAGTGATTTCGGGGGGCGAGGCACCGGGGAGCTGTTTTTT. Residues: CATSDFGGRGTGELFF.

V gene TRBV19 combines with J gene TRBJ2-1, with 14 bases matching TRBD2. CDR1 LNHDA and CDR2 SQIVND come from the germline V gene (reference sequence). The CDR3 consists of 17 residues. Trimming at V came to 5 bases and at J to 9 bases, leaving 12 bases not matched to a gene. CDR3 sequence reads: CASSAIPGLAGAGEQFF. The CDR3 region has the DNA TGTGCCAGTAGTGCAATCCCGGGACTAGCGGGGGCCGGTGAGCAGTTCTTC.

V gene TRBV24-1 combines with J gene TRBJ2-1, with 15 positions matching TRBD2. CDR1 and CDR2 (germline): KGHDR, SFDVKD. The trim removed 2 bases at V and 5 bases at J, leaving 3 bases unmatched. The CDR3 spans 17 residues. The CDR3 coding sequence is TGTGCCACCAGTGATTCTGGACTAGCGGGGGGGAACAATGAGCAGTTCTTC. It translates to CATSDSGLAGGNNEQFF.

Only one count was recorded for this clone. The rearrangement links TRBV28 to TRBJ2-1, with D perhaps TRBD1 (5 bases). The V gene's germline CDR1 is MDHEN and CDR2 SYDVKM. V lost 9 bases to trimming and J lost 6 bases, with 15 bases between them. CDR3 length: 13 amino acids. CDR3 sequence reads: CASYDSQSNEQFF. CDR3 coding DNA: TGTGCCAGTTACGACAGCCAGTCCAATGAGCAGTTCTTC. Complete variable domain (other parts from reference TRBV28 and TRBJ2-1): DVKVTQSSRYLVKRTGEKVFLECVQDMDHENMFWYRQDPGLGLRLIYFSYDVKMKEKGDIPEGYSVSREKKERFSLILESASTNQTSMYLCASYDSQSNEQFFGPGTRLTVL.

This clone was seen just once. The chain recombines TRBV10-1 with TRBJ1-1, with 8 bases that match TRBD1. Germline-derived CDR1 and CDR2 are WNHNN and SYGVQD (reference sequence). After removal of 6 bases from V and 3 bases from J, the junction contained 6 bases not matched to a gene. The length of the CDR3 is 14 residues. The CDR3 loop is CASSVTGEDTEAFF. CDR3 nucleotide sequence: TGCGCCAGCAGCGTGACAGGGGAGGACACTGAAGCTTTCTTT.

This chain uses TRBV2 with TRBJ1-1; the D is unclear. V was cut by 5 bases and J by 1 base, with 5 bases left in between. CDR1 and CDR2 from the germline V gene are SNHLY and FYNNEI. The CDR3 runs to 12 residues. CDR3 loop: CASSLSNTEAFF. CDR3 bases: TGTGCCAGCAGTCTTTCGAACACTGAAGCTTTCTTT.